These T cell receptor beta chains were read from a single sample in a study of control samples from healthy donors and cancer patients. Clones were read by immunoSEQ multiplex PCR, and TCRdb kept only the in-frame ones, dropping some. The data show about 110,000 clones, around 89% seen once. Source material: PBMCs. The receptors stem from an older woman with lung cancer. Each CDR3 is given with its conserved first and last residue. D genes are given only for firm matches. The size entry is marked missing in some rows and otherwise reads once, few, many or a size class.

TRBJ1-3 TRBV19 TRBD1 . CASSEGQGPGNTIYF TGTGCCAGTAGCGAGGGACAGGGCCCTGGAAACACCATATATTTT
TRBJ2-3 TRBV6-5 TRBD2 . CASKTSGGTDTQYF TGTGCCAGCAAGACTAGCGGAGGGACAGATACGCAGTATTTT
TRBJ1-1 TRBV27 . . CASSFSMNTEAFF TGTGCCAGCAGTTTCTCCATGAACACTGAAGCTTTCTTT
TRBJ2-2 TRBV5-1 TRBD2 . CASSRTSGSQNGELFF TGCGCCAGCAGCCGGACTAGCGGGAGTCAGAACGGGGAGCTGTTTTTT
TRBJ1-1 TRBV5-1 . . CASSPTGNTEAFF TGCGCCAGCAGCCCAACAGGGAACACTGAAGCTTTCTTT
TRBJ1-1 TRBV6-5 . . CASSSRATEAFF TGTGCCAGCAGTTCCAGGGCAACTGAAGCTTTCTTT
TRBJ2-7 TRBV19 TRBD1 . CASSIAAQTGASYEQYF TGTGCCAGTAGTATAGCAGCTCAGACAGGGGCCTCCTACGAGCAGTACTTC
TRBJ1-3 TRBV5-1 . . CASSSGDSGNTIYF TGCGCCAGCAGCTCCGGGGACTCTGGAAACACCATATATTTT
TRBJ2-6 TRBV5-5 . . CASSLNPGTGANVLTF TGTGCCAGCAGCTTGAATCCCGGGACAGGGGCCAACGTCCTGACTTTC
TRBJ1-4 TRBV25-1 . . CASLATVGGLNEKLFF TGTGCCAGCTTAGCGACTGTCGGGGGATTAAATGAAAAACTGTTTTTT
TRBJ1-2 TRBV19 . . CASSMQQGRGYTF TGTGCCAGTAGTATGCAACAGGGCCGTGGCTACACCTTC
TRBJ1-4 TRBV7-9 TRBD1 . CASSLGGTGTLANEKLFF TGTGCCAGCAGCTTAGGGGGGACAGGGACATTGGCTAATGAAAAACTGTTTTTT
TRBJ2-5 TRBV19 . few CASSIGLQGRETQYF TGTGCCAGTAGTATAGGGCTTCAGGGGCGAGAGACCCAGTACTTC
TRBJ2-1 TRBV7-9 . . CASRERTVYNEQFF TGTGCCAGCAGAGAAAGGACTGTTTACAATGAGCAGTTCTTC
TRBJ2-1 TRBV9 . . CASSVSSRTRSPQKNNEQFF TGTGCCAGCAGCGTATCGTCCCGCACCCGTTCCCCCCAAAAGAACAATGAGCAGTTCTTC
TRBJ1-1 TRBV3-1/TRBV3-2 TRBD1 . CACGTGDTEAFF TGTGCCTGCGGGACAGGGGACACTGAAGCTTTCTTT
TRBJ2-7 TRBV19 TRBD1 . CASSIFSGQVEQYF TGTGCCAGTAGTATTTTTTCTGGACAGGTCGAGCAGTACTTC
TRBJ2-2 TRBV6-5 . . CASRQSNTGELFF TGTGCCAGCAGGCAGTCGAACACCGGGGAGCTGTTTTTT
TRBJ2-1 TRBV5-1 TRBD2 few CASSLGLAGGNEQFF TGCGCCAGCAGCCTGGGACTAGCGGGGGGCAATGAGCAGTTCTTC
TRBJ2-2 TRBV6-1 . . CASSEPAANTGELFF TGTGCCAGCAGTGAGCCGGCAGCGAACACCGGGGAGCTGTTTTTT
TRBJ1-1 TRBV3-1/TRBV3-2 . . CASSQIQLNTEAFF TGTGCCAGCAGCCAAATACAGCTGAACACTGAAGCTTTCTTT
TRBJ2-1 TRBV28 TRBD1 . CASSFRGGGEQFF TGTGCCAGCAGTTTTCGAGGGGGCGGTGAGCAGTTCTTC
TRBJ2-7 TRBV11-2 TRBD2 . CASSPLAGTPYEQYF TGTGCCAGCAGCCCTCTAGCGGGGACCCCCTACGAGCAGTACTTC
TRBJ2-3 TRBV30 . . CASNRGGRTDTQYF TGTGCCTCCAATAGGGGCGGTAGGACAGATACGCAGTATTTT
TRBJ1-5 TRBV20-1 TRBD1 . CSASGQGVPQHF TGCAGTGCTAGTGGTCAGGGGGTGCCCCAGCATTTT
TRBJ1-5 TRBV5-1 . . CASSLGWQSNQPQHF TGCGCCAGCAGCTTGGGGTGGCAGTCCAATCAGCCCCAGCATTTT
TRBJ1-2 TRBV6-2/TRBV6-3 . . CASSYEETYGYTF TGTGCCAGCAGTTACGAAGAAACCTATGGCTACACCTTC
TRBJ2-7 TRBV6-2/TRBV6-3 TRBD1 . CASSPTGLEQYF TGTGCCAGCAGTCCGACAGGGCTCGAGCAGTACTTC
TRBJ2-1 TRBV5-4 . . CASSLDGGSYNEQFF TGTGCCAGCAGCTTGGATGGGGGCTCCTACAATGAGCAGTTCTTC
TRBJ2-3 TRBV18 . once CASSPPQATYTDTQYF TGTGCCAGCTCACCCCCTCAGGCAACTTACACAGATACGCAGTATTTT
TRBJ1-2 TRBV29-1 TRBD1 . CVGTGKNGYTF TGCGTCGGGACAGGGAAAAATGGCTACACCTTC
TRBJ1-5 TRBV6-5 . . CASSYEGNQPQHF TGTGCCAGCAGTTACGAGGGCAATCAGCCCCAGCATTTT
TRBJ2-7 TRBV19 . . CASSSGGTRIHEQYF TGTGCCAGTAGTAGTGGTGGTACTAGAATCCACGAGCAGTACTTC
TRBJ2-6 TRBV14 . once CASSATGTGANVLTF TGTGCCAGCAGCGCTACAGGGACTGGGGCCAACGTCCTGACTTTC
TRBJ1-2 TRBV15 . . CATSRGDTGHYGYTF TGTGCCACCAGCAGAGGTGACACAGGACATTATGGCTACACCTTC
TRBJ2-1 TRBV11-2 . . CASSPRDGSYNEQFF TGTGCCAGCAGCCCCCGGGACGGATCCTACAATGAGCAGTTCTTC
TRBJ2-5 TRBV7-8 TRBD2 . CASSSRTSAATAGRETQYF TGTGCCAGCAGCTCAAGGACTAGCGCCGCGACCGCCGGACGAGAGACCCAGTACTTC
TRBJ2-7 TRBV20-1 TRBD1 . CSASRDRGNEQYF TGCAGTGCAAGTCGGGACAGGGGTAACGAGCAGTACTTC
TRBJ1-3 TRBV19 . . CASSTGPDSGNTIYF TGTGCCAGTAGTACAGGGCCCGACTCTGGAAACACCATATATTTT
TRBJ2-2 TRBV7-9 TRBD2 once CASSSLAGNTGELFF TGTGCCAGCAGCTCATTAGCGGGAAACACCGGGGAGCTGTTTTTT
TRBJ2-7 TRBV2 TRBD2 . CASSDGGDYEQYF TGTGCCAGCAGTGACGGGGGGGACTACGAGCAGTACTTC
TRBJ2-2 TRBV7-8 . . CASRDGGTSGELFF TGTGCCAGCAGGGACGGAGGGACGTCCGGGGAGCTGTTTTTT
TRBJ1-1 TRBV5-5 . . CASSLGQLTEAFF TGTGCCAGCAGCTTGGGGCAGCTGACTGAAGCTTTCTTT
TRBJ2-7 TRBV5-6 . . CASSLGSVGTYEQYF TGTGCCAGCAGCTTGGGATCGGTGGGAACCTACGAGCAGTACTTC
TRBJ2-2 TRBV3-1/TRBV3-2 TRBD1 . CASSPWDRGAGELFF TGTGCCAGCAGCCCTTGGGACAGGGGAGCCGGGGAGCTGTTTTTT
TRBJ2-7 TRBV6-5 . . CASSYAGGQGRDEQYF TGTGCCAGCAGTTACGCTGGAGGGCAGGGGAGAGACGAGCAGTACTTC
TRBJ1-1 TRBV6-5 . . CAIGRTEAFF TGTGCCATAGGGAGGACTGAAGCTTTCTTT